Listed below are T cell receptor beta chains from one sample, sequenced in a study of T cells in Graves' hyperthyroidism and ophthalmopathy. Using its own MiXCR run on the multiplex PCR reads, TCRdb lists one record per CDR3 protein. The sample carries a few hundred thousand distinct CDR3 sequences, around 15% recorded once. Sequences were obtained from blood. The receptors were sampled from a middle-aged woman with Graves' ophthalmopathy. CDR3s leave out the opening cysteine and the closing phenylalanine or tryptophan.

cdr3_length j_call v_call cdr3_aa
10 TRBJ1-4 TRBV20-1 SAVDAGEKLF
14 TRBJ2-7 TRBV12-3/TRBV12-4 ASSPHLYGVNPEQY
10 TRBJ1-2 TRBV6-1 ASLAGNDGYT
11 TRBJ2-1 TRBV2 ASTDTGYNEQF
13 TRBJ1-6 TRBV6-2/TRBV6-3 ASSIEGPTTSPLH
11 TRBJ2-5 TRBV20-1 SASGTRVETQY
13 TRBJ2-3 TRBV7-2 ASSFYTTGRDTQY
13 TRBJ2-6 TRBV19 ASSIASSGANVLT
14 TRBJ2-1 TRBV11-2 ASSSFSTDSRNEQF
11 TRBJ2-5 TRBV20-1 SARAPGGETQY
13 TRBJ1-1 TRBV6-1 ASSVLRGLNTEAF
12 TRBJ1-6 TRBV5-1 ASSLASYNSPLH
13 TRBJ1-2 TRBV6-1 ASSEAAGPNYGYT
13 TRBJ2-3 TRBV5-1 ASSPGTSNADTQY
11 TRBJ2-3 TRBV6-1 AIRGGATDTQY
13 TRBJ2-3 TRBV11-3 ASSSRDSGRDTQY